A single T cell receptor (beta chain) is shown here with its context. What it binds is unknown. An approximately 2.5 ml blood sample was drawn per donor. With around 15 and 9 cycles respectively, two nested PCRs were carried out on TCRalpha and TCRbeta cDNA. TCRdb re-called the 5' RACE reads and catalogs CDR3 proteins one per entry, DNA excluded. This repertoire includes under 350,000 distinct CDR3 sequences. The record originates from a study of monozygotic twins with inflammatory bowel disease. Notes on the study in general: Fewer clonotypes were shared with others by IBD patients than by healthy twins, especially with disease activity. Discordant twins had repertoire similarity that did not differ from that of concordant twins, possibly from limited power.

The CDR3 has 13 amino acids. Germline V gives CDR1 DFQATT, CDR2 SNEGSKA (reference sequence). This TCR was sampled from a human donor with ulcerative colitis or Crohn's disease, or a healthy co-twin of an affected twin (not recorded which). The J gene is TRBJ1-1, the V gene TRBV20-1; with no DNA, the TCRdb D assignment of TRBD1 cannot be verified. The sequenced sample consisted of blood. The CDR3 sequence: CSARDQPRVEAFF.